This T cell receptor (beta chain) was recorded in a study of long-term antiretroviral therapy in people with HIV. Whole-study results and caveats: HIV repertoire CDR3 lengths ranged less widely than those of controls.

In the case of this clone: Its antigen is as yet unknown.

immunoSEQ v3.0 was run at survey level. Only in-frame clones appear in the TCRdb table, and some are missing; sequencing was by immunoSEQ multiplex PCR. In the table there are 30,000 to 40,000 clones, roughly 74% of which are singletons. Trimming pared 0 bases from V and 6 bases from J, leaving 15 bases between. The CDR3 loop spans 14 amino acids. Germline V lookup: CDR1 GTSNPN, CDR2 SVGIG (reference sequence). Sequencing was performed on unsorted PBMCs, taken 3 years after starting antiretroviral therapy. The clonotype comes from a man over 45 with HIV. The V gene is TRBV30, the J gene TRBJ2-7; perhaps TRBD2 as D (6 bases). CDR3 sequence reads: CAWSVGRGWGEQYF. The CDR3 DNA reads TGTGCCTGGAGTGTGGGGCGGGGATGGGGCGAGCAGTACTTC. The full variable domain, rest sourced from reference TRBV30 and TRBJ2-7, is SQTIHQWPATLVQPVGSPLSLECTVEGTSNPNLYWYRQAAGRGLQLLFYSVGIGQISSEVPQNLSASRPQDRQFILSSKKLLLSDSGFYLCAWSVGRGWGEQYFGPGTRLTVT.